This T cell receptor beta chain was captured by sequencing in a study of T-cell memory formation after mild COVID-19. The CDR3 has 17 residues. Germline CDR1 SGDLS, CDR2 YYNGEE. The ends lost 0 bases at V and 1 base at J; junction bases unmatched: 7. The table lists this clonotype with a few counts. TCRdb reprocessed the 5' RACE reads with MiXCR, giving one entry per CDR3 protein. The sample includes about 150,000 distinct CDR3 sequences, more than 14% seen only once; the top ten take 13% to 15%. The clonotype comes from an adult woman who had mild COVID-19 (a few samples of this study predate the infection). Cell type and time point are not known. This chain uses TRBV9 with TRBJ2-3; 8 nucleotides line up with TRBD2. Material: PBMCs or a T cell subset sorted from them (not recorded which). CDR3 DNA: TGTGCCAGCAGCGTAGAGGATAGCGGGGATGGCACAGATACGCAGTATTTT. Encoded protein: CASSVEDSGDGTDTQYF.